Presented here are 11 T cell receptor beta chains from one specimen sequenced in a study of identical twins. TCRdb reanalysed the 5' RACE reads using MiXCR and keeps one entry per CDR3 protein. The sample has 700,000 or so distinct CDR3 sequences; 8.6% are singletons. Separately, the same data were catalogued under a study of yellow fever vaccine responses in identical twins.

The sequencing sample was made of PBMCs. The receptors originated from a woman aged 18-29 years in good health.

J is TRBJ2-7 and V is TRBV5-1; D tentatively fits TRBD1 or TRBD2 (5 bases each). In germline, CDR1 is SGHRS, CDR2 YFSETQ. Trimming removed 9 bases from V and 0 bases from J, with 37 bases in between. This CDR3 is built from 21 residues. CDR3 protein: CAIGSCSKVSGANKSSYEQYF. In DNA, the CDR3 is TGCGCCATCGGCTCTTGTAGCAAGGTTTCCGGGGCCAATAAAAGCTCCTACGAGCAGTACTTC. The variable domain in full, with the rest retrieved from reference TRBV5-1 and TRBJ2-7, is KAGVTQTPRYLIKTRGQQVTLSCSPISGHRSVSWYQQTPGQGLQFLFEYFSETQRNKGNFPGRFSGRQFSNSRSEMNVSTLELGDSALYLCAIGSCSKVSGANKSSYEQYFGPGTRLTVT.

This rearrangement joins TRBV10-3 to TRBJ2-7; maybe TRBD2 (5 bases). This CDR3 has 12 amino acids. Trimming took 4 bases from V and 3 from J, leaving 7 bases between them. CDR1 and CDR2 from the germline V gene are ENHRY and SYGVKD. This CDR3 reads CAISARGYEQYF. The CDR3 nucleotides are TGTGCCATCAGTGCCCGGGGCTACGAGCAGTACTTC.

This clonotype appeared many times. This chain connects TRBV30 to TRBJ2-1; possibly TRBD1 or TRBD2 for D (6 bases each). Trimming stripped 8 bases from V and 8 bases from J, with 22 bases between. CDR1 GTSNPN and CDR2 SVGIG come from the germline V gene (reference sequence). The CDR3 length is 14 residues. This chain's CDR3 is CAHTPGAGLDEQFF. In DNA form, the CDR3 reads TGTGCCCATACTCCGGGGGCGGGTTTAGATGAGCAGTTCTTC.

This clonotype was seen only a few times. V gene TRBV7-2 combines with J gene TRBJ2-2, with D perhaps matching TRBD1 or TRBD2 (6 bases each). The V and J ends lost 3 bases and 9 bases respectively, with 20 bases between them. CDR3 length: 16 residues. Germline V gene sequence: CDR1 SGHTA, CDR2 FQGNSA. The CDR3 reads CASSFPRGRGLRELFF. The CDR3 nucleotides are TGTGCCAGCAGCTTCCCAAGGGGCCGGGGGCTACGGGAGCTGTTTTTT.

The rearrangement uses TRBV29-1 and TRBJ2-3; weak D call: TRBD2 (6 bases). Trimming left V 4 bases short and J 2 bases short, with 10 bases between. The CDR3 length is 13 residues. Germline assignment: CDR1 SQVTM and CDR2 ANQGSEA. The CDR3 nucleotides are TGCAGCGTTGTGGGGGGACCCACAGATACGCAGTATTTT. This sequence encodes CSVVGGPTDTQYF.

This clonotype occurred a few times. This chain uses TRBV6-5 with TRBJ2-2, with D perhaps TRBD2 (6 bases). V was clipped by 4 bases and J by 0 bases, with 12 bases between them. Germline V gene sequence: CDR1 MNHEY, CDR2 SVGAGI. The CDR3 consists of 16 residues. This CDR3 reads CASSWAGPSNTGELFF. Here the CDR3 DNA reads TGTGCCAGCAGTTGGGCGGGGCCCTCGAACACCGGGGAGCTGTTTTTT.

There are a few counts of this clonotype. The V gene is TRBV24-1, the J gene TRBJ2-1; 12 positions agree with TRBD2. Germline V gene sequence: CDR1 KGHDR, CDR2 SFDVKD. Germline trimming cut 4 bases from V and 4 bases from J; bases unmatched to any gene: 4. This CDR3 region has 16 residues. The CDR3: CATSDSSGRVYNEQFF. CDR3 nucleotides: TGTGCCACCAGTGACTCTAGCGGGAGGGTATACAATGAGCAGTTCTTC.

There are many counts of this clonotype. V usage is TRBV7-8 and J usage is TRBJ2-1; D is ambiguous. This CDR3 region has 11 residues. V gave up 5 bases and J gave up 5 bases, with 4 bases separating them. Germline V gives CDR1 SGHVS, CDR2 FQNEAQ. CDR3 amino acids: CASSVDNEQFF. The DNA for the CDR3 is TGTGCCAGCAGCGTAGACAATGAGCAGTTCTTC. Combining the CDR3 with reference TRBV7-8 and TRBJ2-1 gives the whole variable domain GAGVSQSPRYKVAKRGQDVALRCDPISGHVSLFWYQQALGQGPEFLTYFQNEAQLDKSGLPSDRFFAERPEGSVSTLKIQRTQQEDSAVYLCASSVDNEQFFGPGTRLTVL.

This clonotype was detected a few times. This rearrangement joins TRBV6-2 or TRBV6-3 to TRBJ2-3; 10 nucleotides line up with TRBD2. Germline V lookup: CDR1 MNHEY, CDR2 SVGEGT. This CDR3 spans 15 amino acids. With 5 bases clipped from V and 2 bases from J, the junction kept 4 bases outside the gene matches. CDR3 residues: CASSRLAGVTDTQYF. The CDR3, as DNA: TGTGCCAGCAGTCGGCTAGCGGGAGTCACAGATACGCAGTATTTT.

The V call is TRBV27, the J call TRBJ2-7; D is ambiguous. V lost 5 bases and J lost 2, with 13 bases in between. The germline CDR1 and CDR2 sequences are MNHEY and SMNVEV (reference sequence). This CDR3 spans 14 amino acids. The CDR3 DNA follows: TGTGCCAGCAGTCCTTTGGGGAAAGCCTACGAGCAGTACTTC. Translation gives CASSPLGKAYEQYF.

The V and J genes are TRBV28 and TRBJ2-7; possibly TRBD2 for D (6 bases). The CDR3 is made up of 16 amino acids. V gave up 6 bases and J gave up 3 bases, with 21 bases separating them. CDR1 is MDHEN and CDR2 is SYDVKM in the germline V gene. CDR3 in DNA: TGTGCCAGCAGCCCTACCTCTGCGGGGTCCGACTACGAGCAGTACTTC. This gives the protein CASSPTSAGSDYEQYF.